These T cell receptor beta chains were read from a single sample in a study of early T cells in non-severe SARS-CoV-2 infection. One entry per CDR3 protein, called by TCRdb with MiXCR from the 5' RACE reads. Of roughly 56,000 distinct CDR3 sequences listed, roughly 16% are singletons. Sequenced here: whole blood, sampled at baseline. The receptor set was obtained from an adult who was a healthcare worker with PCR-confirmed SARS-CoV-2 infection or an uninfected control (not recorded which). The CDR3 runs from the conserved cysteine through the conserved F or W. A D gene is named only where the DNA matches it firmly. Size tells how often a clone was seen (once, few, many) or the class of an expanded clone, and some rows leave it out.

v_call	j_call	clone_size	d_call	cdr3_nt	cdr3_aa
TRBV20-1	TRBJ2-5	many	TRBD1	TGCAGTGCTGATAAACCGGGACAGCAAGAGACCCAGTACTTC	CSADKPGQQETQYF
TRBV12-3/TRBV12-4	TRBJ2-1	many	TRBD1	TGTGCCAGCAGTTCTCCAGACAGGGATGGGAATGAGCAGTTCTTC	CASSSPDRDGNEQFF
TRBV20-1	TRBJ1-2	few	TRBD1	TGCAGTGCAATAAGGGACAGCTATGGCTACACCTTC	CSAIRDSYGYTF
TRBV7-3	TRBJ2-3	-	-	TGTGCCAGCAGCTTAAACGCGGGGTACACAGATACGCAGTATTTT	CASSLNAGYTDTQYF
TRBV20-1	TRBJ2-2	few	TRBD1	TGCAGTGCTAGCCCTACAGGGGACGGGGAGCTGTTTTTT	CSASPTGDGELFF
TRBV5-1	TRBJ2-3	-	-	TGCGCCAGCAGTGTGGGCGCTCCTAACACAGATACGCAGTATTTT	CASSVGAPNTDTQYF
TRBV11-2	TRBJ2-5	-	TRBD1	TGTGCCAGCAGCTTAGTCGGACAGGTCCAAGAGACCCAGTACTTC	CASSLVGQVQETQYF
TRBV12-3/TRBV12-4	TRBJ2-2	few	TRBD1	TGTGCCAGCAGTCCAACAGGGGTTCGGGGCACCGGGGAGCTGTTTTTT	CASSPTGVRGTGELFF
TRBV27	TRBJ2-7	few	-	TGTGCCAGCAGTTTTAAGACGCCCCCTTCCTACGAGCAGTACTTC	CASSFKTPPSYEQYF
TRBV10-3	TRBJ1-6	-	-	TGTGCCATCAGTGATAGGTCTGGCGGGCCCCTCCACTTT	CAISDRSGGPLHF
TRBV7-3	TRBJ2-2	-	TRBD2	TGTGCCAGCAGCCAACAGACTAGCGTTCTTGGCGGGGAGCTGTTTTTT	CASSQQTSVLGGELFF
TRBV11-3	TRBJ2-2	-	-	TGTGCCAGCAGCTTAGGGACGTGGGGGAAGAACACCGGGGAGCTGTTTTTT	CASSLGTWGKNTGELFF
TRBV5-1	TRBJ2-7	-	TRBD1	TGCGCCAGCAGCGGGACCGGGACAGGGTTCTACGAGCAGTACTTC	CASSGTGTGFYEQYF
TRBV2	TRBJ2-7	-	-	TGTGCCAGCAGTGGTGAGGGACACGAGCAGTACTTC	CASSGEGHEQYF
TRBV7-9	TRBJ2-3	many	-	TGTGCCAGCAGCCCGTTGGGGAGGCAAACAGATACGCAGTATTTT	CASSPLGRQTDTQYF
TRBV20-1	TRBJ2-1	many	-	TGCAGTGCTAGAGCCGGGGGAAACAATGAGCAGTTCTTC	CSARAGGNNEQFF
TRBV13	TRBJ2-7	-	-	TGTGTCAGCAGCCTGACAGCAACCTACGAGCAGTACTTC	CVSSLTATYEQYF
TRBV7-9	TRBJ2-1	-	-	TGTGCCAGCAGCCGTGCCGGGACCAGCAATGAGCAGTTCTTC	CASSRAGTSNEQFF
TRBV10-1	TRBJ2-7	few	-	TGCGCCAGCAGTGAGTCCTGGGATTCCTACGAGCAGTACTTC	CASSESWDSYEQYF
TRBV5-1	TRBJ2-7	once	-	TGCGCCAGCAGAAAGACCGGGGACGAGCAGTACTTC	CASRKTGDEQYF
TRBV12-3/TRBV12-4	TRBJ2-1	-	TRBD2	TGTGCCAGCAGTTCCGTAGCGGGAGGGGGGAATGAGCAGTTCTTC	CASSSVAGGGNEQFF
TRBV9	TRBJ1-1	-	-	TGTGCCAGCAGCGTAAGGGCCCTTGGCACTGAAGCTTTCTTT	CASSVRALGTEAFF
TRBV2	TRBJ1-2	few	TRBD1	TGTGCCAGCAGTGACGGGACAGGGAACTATGGCTACACCTTC	CASSDGTGNYGYTF
TRBV20-1	TRBJ1-4	many	TRBD1	TGCAGTGCTAGGGCAGGGGGCGATGAAAAACTGTTTTTT	CSARAGGDEKLFF
TRBV5-1	TRBJ2-4	-	TRBD2	TGCGCCAGCAGCCTTAGCGGGACGGGGTACATTCAGTACTTC	CASSLSGTGYIQYF
TRBV12-5	TRBJ1-6	few	-	TGTGCTAGTGTTGCAGGGAATTCACCCCTCCACTTT	CASVAGNSPLHF
TRBV10-3	TRBJ2-5	-	TRBD2	TGTGCCGTACGACCCGGGACTAGCGGGCCATCCCAGTACTTC	CAVRPGTSGPSQYF
TRBV10-3	TRBJ2-7	-	TRBD1	TGTGCCATCAGTGGATCGGGACAGGGATACGAGCAGTACTTC	CAISGSGQGYEQYF
TRBV20-1	TRBJ2-2	many	-	TGCAGTGCTAGAGGGACGAACACCGGGGAGCTGTTTTTT	CSARGTNTGELFF
TRBV19	TRBJ2-3	-	-	TGTGCCAGTAGTATAGGAACCACAGATACGCAGTATTTT	CASSIGTTDTQYF
TRBV5-1	TRBJ2-3	few	TRBD1	TGCGCCAGCAGCTTTGGGACAGGGGGTTACACAGATACGCAGTATTTT	CASSFGTGGYTDTQYF
TRBV27	TRBJ1-1	once	-	TGTGCCAGCAGTTTAGGCTTTCGGAACACTGAAGCTTTCTTT	CASSLGFRNTEAFF
TRBV5-1	TRBJ2-5	few	-	TGCGCCAGCAGCTTACAGGGACACCAAGAGACCCAGTACTTC	CASSLQGHQETQYF
TRBV3-1	TRBJ2-1	many	-	TGTGCCAGCACGCTGGGGGAGTGGAGGCATGAGCAGTTCTTC	CASTLGEWRHEQFF
TRBV7-2	TRBJ2-7	few	-	TGTGCCAGCAGCTTACTTAGCGGCTCCTACGAGCAGTACTTC	CASSLLSGSYEQYF
TRBV3-1	TRBJ2-3	many	TRBD2	TGTGCCAGCAGCCTGGGGGGGACAGATACGCAGTATTTT	CASSLGGTDTQYF
TRBV5-1	TRBJ2-1	once	-	TGCGCCAGCAGGCATAGGGACAACCTCTACTACAATGAGCAGTTCTTC	CASRHRDNLYYNEQFF
TRBV7-3	TRBJ2-6	-	TRBD2	TGTGCCAGCAGCTTCAGCGGGACCCCCCCTGGGGCCAACGTCCTGACTTTC	CASSFSGTPPGANVLTF
TRBV27	TRBJ2-4	few	-	TGTGCCAGCAGTTCTGGGGGGGCGGGAGAAAACATTCAGTACTTC	CASSSGGAGENIQYF
TRBV3-1	TRBJ2-4	few	TRBD2	TGTGCCAGCAGCCAAGATCAGTTCAGAGCGGGGGGCGGGAACATTCAGTACTTC	CASSQDQFRAGGGNIQYF
TRBV2	TRBJ1-5	-	-	TGTGCCAGCAATGAGGGGAATCAGCCCCAGCATTTT	CASNEGNQPQHF
TRBV18	TRBJ2-3	-	-	TGTGCCAGCTCAGCGAATCAGGGGAGCACAGATACGCAGTATTTT	CASSANQGSTDTQYF